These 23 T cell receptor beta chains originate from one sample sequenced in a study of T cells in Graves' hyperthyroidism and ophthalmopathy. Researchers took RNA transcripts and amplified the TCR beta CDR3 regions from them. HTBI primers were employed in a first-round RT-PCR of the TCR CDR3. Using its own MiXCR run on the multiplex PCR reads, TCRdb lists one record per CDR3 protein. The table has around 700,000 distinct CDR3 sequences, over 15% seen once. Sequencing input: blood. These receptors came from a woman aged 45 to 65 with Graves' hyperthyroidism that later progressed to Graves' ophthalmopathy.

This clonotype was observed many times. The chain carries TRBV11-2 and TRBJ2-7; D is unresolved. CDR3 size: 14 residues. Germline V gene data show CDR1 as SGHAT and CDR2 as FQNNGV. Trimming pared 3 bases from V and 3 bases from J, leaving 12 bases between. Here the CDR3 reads CASSLTRLYYEQYF. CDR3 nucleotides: TGTGCCAGCAGCTTGACCCGACTCTACTACGAGCAGTACTTC.

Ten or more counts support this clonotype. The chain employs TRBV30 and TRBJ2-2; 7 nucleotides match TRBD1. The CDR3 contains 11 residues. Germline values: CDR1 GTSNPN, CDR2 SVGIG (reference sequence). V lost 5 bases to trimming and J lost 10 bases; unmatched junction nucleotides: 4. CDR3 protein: CAWDRDVELFF. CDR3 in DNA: TGTGCCTGGGACAGGGACGTGGAGCTGTTTTTT.

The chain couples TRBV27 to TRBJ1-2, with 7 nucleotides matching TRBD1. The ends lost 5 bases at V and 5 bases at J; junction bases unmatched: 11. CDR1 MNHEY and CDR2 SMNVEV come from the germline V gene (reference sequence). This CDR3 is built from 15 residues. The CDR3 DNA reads TGTGCCAGCAGTCCGACAGGGTTCCTGTCTTATGGCTACACCTTC. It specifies CASSPTGFLSYGYTF.

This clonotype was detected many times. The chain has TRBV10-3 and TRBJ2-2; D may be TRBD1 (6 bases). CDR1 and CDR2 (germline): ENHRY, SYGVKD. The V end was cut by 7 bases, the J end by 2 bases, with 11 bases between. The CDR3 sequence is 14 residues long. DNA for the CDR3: TGTGCCATCATGGGGGCCGTTAACACCGGGGAGCTGTTTTTT. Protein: CAIMGAVNTGELFF.

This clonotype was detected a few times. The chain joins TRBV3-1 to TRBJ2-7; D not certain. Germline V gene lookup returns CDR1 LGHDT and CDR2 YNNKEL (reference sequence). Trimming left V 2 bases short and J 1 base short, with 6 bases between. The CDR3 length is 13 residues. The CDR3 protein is CASSQWVSYEQYF. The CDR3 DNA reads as TGTGCCAGCAGCCAATGGGTTTCCTACGAGCAGTACTTC.

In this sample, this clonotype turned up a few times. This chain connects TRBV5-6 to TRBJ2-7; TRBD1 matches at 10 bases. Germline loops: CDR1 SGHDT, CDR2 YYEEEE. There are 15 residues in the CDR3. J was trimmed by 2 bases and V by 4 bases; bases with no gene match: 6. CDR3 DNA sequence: TGTGCCAGCAGCCCTGGGACAGGGGCAGCCTACGAGCAGTACTTC. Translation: CASSPGTGAAYEQYF.

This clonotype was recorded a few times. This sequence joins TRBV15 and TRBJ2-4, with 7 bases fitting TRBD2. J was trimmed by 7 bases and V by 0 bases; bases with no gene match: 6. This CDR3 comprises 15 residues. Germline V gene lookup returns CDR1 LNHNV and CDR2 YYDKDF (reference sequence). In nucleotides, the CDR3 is TGTGCCACCAGCAGAGATCGGGGGGTACGGAACATTCAGTACTTC. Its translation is CATSRDRGVRNIQYF.

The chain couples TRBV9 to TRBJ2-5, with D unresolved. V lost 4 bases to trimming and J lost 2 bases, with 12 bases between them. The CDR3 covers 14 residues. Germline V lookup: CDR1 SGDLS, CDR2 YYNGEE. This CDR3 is CASSPVGRQETQYF. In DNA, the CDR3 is TGTGCCAGCAGCCCCGTCGGAAGGCAAGAGACCCAGTACTTC.

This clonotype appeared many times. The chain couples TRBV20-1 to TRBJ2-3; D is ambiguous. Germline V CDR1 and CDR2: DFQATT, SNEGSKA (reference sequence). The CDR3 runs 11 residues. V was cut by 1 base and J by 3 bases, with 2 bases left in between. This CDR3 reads CSARATDTQYF. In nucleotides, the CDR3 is TGCAGTGCTAGAGCAACAGATACGCAGTATTTT.

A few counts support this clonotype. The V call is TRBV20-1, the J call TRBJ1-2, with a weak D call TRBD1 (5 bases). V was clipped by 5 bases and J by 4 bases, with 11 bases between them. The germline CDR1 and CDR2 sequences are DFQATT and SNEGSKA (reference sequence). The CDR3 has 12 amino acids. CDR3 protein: CSALGATYGYTF. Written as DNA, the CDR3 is TGCAGTGCTCTCGGGGCTACCTATGGCTACACCTTC.

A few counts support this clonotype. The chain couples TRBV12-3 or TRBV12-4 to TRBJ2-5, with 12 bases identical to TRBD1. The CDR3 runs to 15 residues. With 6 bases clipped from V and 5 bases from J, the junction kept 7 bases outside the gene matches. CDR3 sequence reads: CASRGGTGGRETQYF. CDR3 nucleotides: TGTGCCAGCAGGGGCGGGACAGGGGGCAGGGAGACCCAGTACTTC.

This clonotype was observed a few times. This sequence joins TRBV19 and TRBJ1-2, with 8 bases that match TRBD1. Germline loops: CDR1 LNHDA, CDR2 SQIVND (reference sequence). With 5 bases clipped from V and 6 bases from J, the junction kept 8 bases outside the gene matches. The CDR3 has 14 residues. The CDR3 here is CASSHIGQGDGYTF. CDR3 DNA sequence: TGTGCCAGTAGTCACATCGGACAGGGTGATGGCTACACCTTC. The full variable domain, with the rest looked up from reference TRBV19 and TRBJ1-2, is DGGITQSPKYLFRKEGQNVTLSCEQNLNHDAMYWYRQDPGQGLRLIYYSQIVNDFQKGDIAEGYSVSREKKESFPLTVTSAQKNPTAFYLCASSHIGQGDGYTFGSGTRLTVV.

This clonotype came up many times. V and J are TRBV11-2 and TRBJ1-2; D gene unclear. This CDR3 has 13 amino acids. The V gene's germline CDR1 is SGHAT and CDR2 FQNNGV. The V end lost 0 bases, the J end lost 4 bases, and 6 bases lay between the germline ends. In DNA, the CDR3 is TGTGCCAGCAGCTTAGAAGAACCCTATGGCTACACCTTC. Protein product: CASSLEEPYGYTF. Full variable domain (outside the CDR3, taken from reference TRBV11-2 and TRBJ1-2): EAGVAQSPRYKIIEKRQSVAFWCNPISGHATLYWYQQILGQGPKLLIQFQNNGVVDDSQLPKDRFSAERLKGVDSTLKIQPAKLEDSAVYLCASSLEEPYGYTFGSGTRLTVV.

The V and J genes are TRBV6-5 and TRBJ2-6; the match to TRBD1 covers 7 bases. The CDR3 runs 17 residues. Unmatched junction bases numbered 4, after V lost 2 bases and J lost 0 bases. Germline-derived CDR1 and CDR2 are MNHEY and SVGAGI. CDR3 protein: CASSYRTGNSGANVLTF. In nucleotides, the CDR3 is TGTGCCAGCAGTTACCGGACAGGAAACTCTGGGGCCAACGTCCTGACTTTC.

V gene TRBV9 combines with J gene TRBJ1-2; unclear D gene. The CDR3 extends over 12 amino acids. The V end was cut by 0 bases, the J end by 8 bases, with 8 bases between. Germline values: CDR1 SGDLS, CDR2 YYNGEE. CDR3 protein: CASSVDSIGYTF. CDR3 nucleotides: TGTGCCAGCAGCGTAGATAGTATCGGCTACACCTTC.

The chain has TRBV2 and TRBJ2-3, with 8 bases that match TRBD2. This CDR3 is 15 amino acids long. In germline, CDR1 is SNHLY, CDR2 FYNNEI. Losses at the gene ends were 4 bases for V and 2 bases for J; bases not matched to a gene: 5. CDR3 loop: CASSATSGLTDTQYF. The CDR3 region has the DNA TGTGCCAGCAGTGCTACTAGCGGCCTCACAGATACGCAGTATTTT.

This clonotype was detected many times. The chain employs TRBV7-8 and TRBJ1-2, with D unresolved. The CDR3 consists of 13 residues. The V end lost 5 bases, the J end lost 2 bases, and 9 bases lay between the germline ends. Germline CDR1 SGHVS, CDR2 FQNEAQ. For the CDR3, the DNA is TGTGCCAGCAGCGTGGACGCAAACTATGGCTACACCTTC. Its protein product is CASSVDANYGYTF.

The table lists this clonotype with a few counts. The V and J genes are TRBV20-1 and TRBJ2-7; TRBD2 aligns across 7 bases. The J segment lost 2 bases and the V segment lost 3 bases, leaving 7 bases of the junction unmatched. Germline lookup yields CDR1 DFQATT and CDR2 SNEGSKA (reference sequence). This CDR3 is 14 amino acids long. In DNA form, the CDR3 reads TGCAGTGCTAGTCCATTAGCGGGCACCTACGAGCAGTACTTC. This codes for CSASPLAGTYEQYF.

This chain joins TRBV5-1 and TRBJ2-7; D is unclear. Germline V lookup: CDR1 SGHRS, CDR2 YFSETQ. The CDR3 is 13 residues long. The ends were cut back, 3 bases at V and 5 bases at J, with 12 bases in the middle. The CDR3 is CASSSGAWDEQYF. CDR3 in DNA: TGCGCCAGCAGCTCCGGCGCATGGGACGAGCAGTACTTC. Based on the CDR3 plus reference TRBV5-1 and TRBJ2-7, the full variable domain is KAGVTQTPRYLIKTRGQQVTLSCSPISGHRSVSWYQQTPGQGLQFLFEYFSETQRNKGNFPGRFSGRQFSNSRSEMNVSTLELGDSALYLCASSSGAWDEQYFGPGTRLTVT.

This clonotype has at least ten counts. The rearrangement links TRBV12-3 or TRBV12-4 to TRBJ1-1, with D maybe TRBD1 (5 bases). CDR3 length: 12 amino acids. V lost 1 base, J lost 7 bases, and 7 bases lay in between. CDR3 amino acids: CASSLGQNEAFF. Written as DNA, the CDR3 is TGTGCCAGCAGTTTAGGACAGAATGAAGCTTTCTTT.

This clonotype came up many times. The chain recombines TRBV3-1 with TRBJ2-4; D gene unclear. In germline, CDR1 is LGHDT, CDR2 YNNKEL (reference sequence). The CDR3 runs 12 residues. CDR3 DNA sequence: TGTGCTACCTCCCAGACGAAAAACATTCAGTACTTC. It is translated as CATSQTKNIQYF.

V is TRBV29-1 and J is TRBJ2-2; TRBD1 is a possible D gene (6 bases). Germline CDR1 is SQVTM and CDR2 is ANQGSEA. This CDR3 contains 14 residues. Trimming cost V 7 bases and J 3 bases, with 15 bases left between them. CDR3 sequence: CSATRGTDTGELFF. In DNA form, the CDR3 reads TGCAGCGCTACGAGGGGGACCGACACCGGGGAGCTGTTTTTT.

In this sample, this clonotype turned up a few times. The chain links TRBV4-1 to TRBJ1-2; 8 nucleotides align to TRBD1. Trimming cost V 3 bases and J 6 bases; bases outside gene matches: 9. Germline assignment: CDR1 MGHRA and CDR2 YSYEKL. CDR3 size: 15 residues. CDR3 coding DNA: TGCGCCAGCAGCCACGGCTGGACAGGGATGGATGGCTACACCTTC. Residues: CASSHGWTGMDGYTF.